The 9 T cell receptor beta chains below come from one sample, sequenced in a study of beta chain features in type 1 diabetes. Study findings and constraints: People with Type 1 diabetes carried modestly yet significantly shorter TCRB CDR3s in all four CD4+ subsets.

Their specific antigens are unknown. Expressed TCRB transcripts got sequenced, as all isolated RNA was reverse transcribed. Data came from immunoSEQ multiplex PCR; TCRdb stores just in-frame clones and leaves some out. The table records 400,000 or so clones, 8% to 10% of them present only once. The specimen was central memory CD4+ T cells from blood. The receptors shown here come from a man aged 25-45 years with type 1 diabetes.

J is TRBJ1-5 and V is TRBV18; D is ambiguous. CDR1 and CDR2 (germline): KGHSH, LQKENI. The CDR3 is 14 residues long. The V end lost 3 bases, the J end lost 0 bases, and 6 bases lay between the germline ends. The CDR3: CASSPANSNQPQHF. Written as DNA, the CDR3 is TGTGCCAGCTCACCGGCCAATAGCAATCAGCCCCAGCATTTT.

This clone has at least ten counts. The genes are TRBV28 and TRBJ2-1; no clear D gene. The CDR3 length is 12 residues. Trimming pared 6 bases from V and 5 bases from J, leaving 8 bases between. CDR1 is MDHEN, CDR2 SYDVKM, per germline. This chain's CDR3 is CASSRPHNEQFF. As DNA, the CDR3 is TGTGCCAGCAGCCGACCCCACAATGAGCAGTTCTTC.

Comment on this clone: At one of its ends the junction is not consistent with the germline gene, which may arise from a read error. This chain joins TRBV5-6 and TRBJ2-5; D is uncertain. The CDR3 loop spans 13 amino acids. Germline-derived CDR1 and CDR2 are SGHDT and YYEEEE. The CDR3 sequence: CASSPHYQGTQYF. The CDR3 DNA follows: TGTGCCAGCAGCCCGCACTATCAAGGGACCCAGTACTTC.

This clone was found a few times. The rearrangement joins TRBV7-3 to TRBJ2-2; tentatively, D is TRBD2 (6 bases). V shed 7 bases and J shed 2 bases, with 14 bases lying between them. The CDR3 has 15 amino acids. Germline loops: CDR1 SGHTA, CDR2 FQGTGA. Here the CDR3 reads CASTLGGLNTGELFF. CDR3 DNA: TGTGCCAGCACGTTGGGGGGTTTAAACACCGGGGAGCTGTTTTTT.

This clone was observed a few times. The chain recombines TRBV19 with TRBJ2-2, with D maybe TRBD2 (5 bases). CDR1 is LNHDA, CDR2 SQIVND, per germline (reference sequence). V was pared by 6 bases and J by 3 bases, with 11 bases between. This CDR3 spans 14 amino acids. CDR3 coding DNA: TGTGCCAGTAGGCGAAACGGGGACACCGGGGAGCTGTTTTTT. Its protein is CASRRNGDTGELFF.

The V and J genes are TRBV19 and TRBJ2-1; 7 bases line up with TRBD1. This CDR3 has 13 residues. V gave up 2 bases and J gave up 12 bases; unmatched junction bases: 7. CDR1 LNHDA and CDR2 SQIVND come from the germline V gene (reference sequence). The CDR3 loop is CASSIPGQAGQFF. The CDR3 DNA follows: TGTGCCAGTAGTATACCCGGACAGGCAGGGCAGTTCTTC.

This sequence joins TRBV11-1 and TRBJ1-4; D perhaps matches TRBD1 (5 bases). Trimming pared 5 bases from V and 4 bases from J, leaving 14 bases between. The CDR3 sequence is 15 residues long. The V gene's germline CDR1 is SGHAT and CDR2 FQDESV (reference sequence). DNA for the CDR3: TGTGCCAGCAGCCAGGCCGCGGGGGGTAATGAAAAACTGTTTTTT. This codes for CASSQAAGGNEKLFF. Looking up the rest from reference TRBV11-1 and TRBJ1-4 gives the full variable domain: EAEVAQSPRYKITEKSQAVAFWCDPISGHATLYWYRQILGQGPELLVQFQDESVVDDSQLPKDRFSAERLKGVDSTLKIQPAELGDSAMYLCASSQAAGGNEKLFFGSGTQLSVL.

This chain connects TRBV11-2 to TRBJ1-1; 10 positions agree with TRBD1. Germline assignment: CDR1 SGHAT and CDR2 FQNNGV. CDR3 length: 14 residues. Losses at the gene ends were 4 bases for V and 5 bases for J; bases not matched to a gene: 4. CDR3 residues: CASSWDRGGTEAFF. The CDR3 nucleotides are TGTGCCAGCAGCTGGGACAGGGGAGGGACTGAAGCTTTCTTT.

The V call is TRBV5-1, the J call TRBJ1-2, with a weak D call TRBD1 (6 bases). Germline CDR1 reads SGHRS; CDR2 reads YFSETQ. This CDR3 region has 14 residues. V was clipped by 4 bases and J by 2 bases, with 12 bases between them. CDR3 region: CASSGQPQNYGYTF. The CDR3, as DNA: TGCGCCAGCAGCGGACAGCCCCAGAACTATGGCTACACCTTC.